This TCR beta chain is from a study of technical replicates of blood from several donors. CDR1 is LNHDA, CDR2 SQIVND, per germline (reference sequence). CDR3 length: 19 amino acids. Deletions cut 5 bases from V and 0 bases from J, with 23 bases between. The repertoire was sequenced with immunoSEQ multiplex PCR; TCRdb's copy has only in-frame clones and lacks some. Of some 70,000 clones listed, nearly 98% were seen once; the top ten hold about 0.28%. The chain employs TRBV19 and TRBJ1-5; D remains ambiguous. Specimen: T cells isolated from PBMCs. This TCR was recovered from a human donor in good health. The CDR3 is CASSPPIRTHLYSNQPQHF. CDR3 bases: TGTGCCAGTAGTCCACCCATCCGAACTCACCTATATAGCAATCAGCCCCAGCATTTT. The variable domain in full, completed from reference TRBV19 and TRBJ1-5, reads DGGITQSPKYLFRKEGQNVTLSCEQNLNHDAMYWYRQDPGQGLRLIYYSQIVNDFQKGDIAEGYSVSREKKESFPLTVTSAQKNPTAFYLCASSPPIRTHLYSNQPQHFGDGTRLSIL.